This T cell receptor beta chain was documented in a study of beta chain features in type 1 diabetes. Study observations and caveats: In every one of the four CD4+ subsets, TCRB CDR3s were moderately but significantly shorter in Type 1 diabetes patients. Insertions were fewer and deletions more numerous at VDJ junctions in type 1 diabetes patients.

Since all of the isolated RNA was reverse transcribed, expressed TCRB transcripts were what got sequenced. This table comes from immunoSEQ multiplex PCR, and its TCRdb copy is limited to in-frame clones, with some not included. This sample carries some 330,000 clones, roughly 12% of them seen once, and the ten largest clones take around 0.01%. Based on CD45RO/CCR7/CD25/CD127/CD95/CD27, CD4+ regulatory, stem cell-like memory, naive and central memory cells were sorted. Per germline, CDR1 MNHNY and CDR2 SVGAGI (reference sequence). The CDR3 extends over 13 amino acids. V was clipped by 4 bases and J by 7 bases, with 11 bases between them. This clone was seen a handful of times. Antigen specificity is unknown.

Material: naive CD4+ T cells from blood. The chain links TRBV6-6 to TRBJ2-1; D remains unclear. The clonotype originates from a woman younger than 30 with type 1 diabetes. In DNA, the CDR3 is TGTGCCAGCAGTTCCTTTAGTGATAATGAGCAGTTCTTC. Translated, it gives CASSSFSDNEQFF.